The 9 T cell receptor beta chains below were found in one sample sequenced in a study of T-cell reconstitution after alpha-beta-depleted transplantation in children. The authors prepared the TCRbeta library with unique molecular identifiers. TCRdb re-derived calls from the PCR reads in MiXCR, one entry per CDR3 protein. The data show about 400,000 distinct CDR3 sequences, roughly 20% seen once. The sequenced sample was PBMCs from the stem cell graft donor, obtained from the stem cell graft. These receptors were obtained from a human donor who donated a stem cell graft to a child with acute myeloid leukemia.

The rearrangement links TRBV2 to TRBJ2-3; either TRBD1 or TRBD2 may supply D (5 bases each). Germline V CDR1 and CDR2: SNHLY, FYNNEI. CDR3 length equals 15 residues. V was trimmed by 8 bases and J by 3 bases, leaving 18 bases between them. CDR3 loop: CASPPDGTSTDTQYF. The CDR3 DNA reads TGTGCCAGCCCCCCGGACGGGACGTCAACAGATACGCAGTATTTT.

This clonotype was recorded many times. The rearrangement joins TRBV6-5 to TRBJ1-1, with D possibly being TRBD1 (6 bases). CDR1 MNHEY and CDR2 SVGAGI come from the germline V gene. The CDR3 length is 18 residues. V lost 0 bases and J lost 4, with 21 bases in between. CDR3 residues: CASSYSGPVHRDGTEAFF. CDR3 bases: TGTGCCAGCAGTTACTCGGGCCCCGTACACAGGGACGGCACTGAAGCTTTCTTT.

This rearrangement joins TRBV5-1 to TRBJ2-3, with a possible D match to TRBD1 (5 bases). The germline gives CDR1 SGHRS, CDR2 YFSETQ. V was trimmed by 4 bases and J by 2 bases, leaving 11 bases between them. This CDR3 region has 14 residues. CDR3: CASSQQANTDTQYF. The CDR3 DNA follows: TGCGCCAGCAGCCAACAGGCTAACACAGATACGCAGTATTTT. Combining the CDR3 with reference TRBV5-1 and TRBJ2-3 gives the whole variable domain KAGVTQTPRYLIKTRGQQVTLSCSPISGHRSVSWYQQTPGQGLQFLFEYFSETQRNKGNFPGRFSGRQFSNSRSEMNVSTLELGDSALYLCASSQQANTDTQYFGPGTRLTVL.

This clonotype showed up just a few times. This chain joins TRBV28 and TRBJ2-7; 9 nucleotides agree with TRBD2. CDR1 and CDR2 (germline): MDHEN, SYDVKM. The CDR3 runs 14 residues. The V and J ends lost 5 bases and 2 bases, in that order; junction bases with no gene match: 4. CDR3 coding DNA: TGTGCCAGCAGTCAACTAGCGGGTACCTACGAGCAGTACTTC. This translates into CASSQLAGTYEQYF.

This clonotype was detected once. This chain links TRBV7-2 with TRBJ2-7; TRBD1 might be the D (6 bases). The CDR3 runs 15 residues. Germline CDR1 and CDR2: SGHTA and FQGNSA. Deletions cut 0 bases from V and 3 bases from J, with 12 bases between. The CDR3 here is CASSLASRGGYEQYF. The DNA for the CDR3 is TGTGCCAGCAGCTTAGCCTCCAGGGGTGGCTACGAGCAGTACTTC. The whole variable domain, remainder taken from reference TRBV7-2 and TRBJ2-7, is GAGVSQSPSNKVTEKGKDVELRCDPISGHTALYWYRQSLGQGLEFLIYFQGNSAPDKSGLPSDRFSAERTGGSVSTLTIQRTQQEDSAVYLCASSLASRGGYEQYFGPGTRLTVT.

The V gene is TRBV4-2, the J gene TRBJ2-1; D is ambiguous. The CDR3 is 13 amino acids. V lost 4 bases, J lost 6 bases, and 10 bases lay in between. Per germline, CDR1 LGHNA and CDR2 YNFKEQ. CDR3 amino acids: CASSPPAGNEQFF. The CDR3 coding sequence is TGTGCCAGCAGCCCCCCGGCCGGCAATGAGCAGTTCTTC.

This clonotype has ten or more counts. This chain uses TRBV20-1 with TRBJ2-1; 10 nucleotides align to TRBD2. V trimming: 3 bases; J trimming: 5 bases; junction bases outside the gene matches: 7. From germline, CDR1 is DFQATT and CDR2 SNEGSKA (reference sequence). This CDR3 is built from 15 residues. The chain's CDR3 is CSASPSGRIHNEQFF. CDR3 DNA: TGCAGTGCTAGCCCTAGCGGGAGAATCCACAATGAGCAGTTCTTC.

The sample holds a few counts of this clonotype. The chain carries TRBV7-6 and TRBJ2-3; maybe TRBD2 (5 bases). The germline V and J ends were trimmed by 5 bases and 5 bases, with 20 bases remaining between them. The CDR3 length is 16 residues. CDR1 SGHVS and CDR2 FNYEAQ come from the germline V gene. For the CDR3, the DNA is TGTGCCAGCAGCCTTCAGAGCGGAAACGCCGGAGATACGCAGTATTTT. It specifies CASSLQSGNAGDTQYF. Using reference TRBV7-6 and TRBJ2-3 for the parts outside the CDR3, the full variable domain is GAGVSQSPRYKVTKRGQDVALRCDPISGHVSLYWYRQALGQGPEFLTYFNYEAQQDKSGLPNDRFSAERPEGSISTLTIQRTEQRDSAMYRCASSLQSGNAGDTQYFGPGTRLTVL.

V and J are TRBV28 and TRBJ2-7; D gene uncertain. Trimming stripped 2 bases from V and 2 bases from J, with 7 bases between. Germline V gives CDR1 MDHEN, CDR2 SYDVKM. The CDR3 consists of 13 residues. The CDR3 DNA reads TGTGCCAGCAGTTTAAGTATCGCCTACGAGCAGTACTTC. Translation: CASSLSIAYEQYF.